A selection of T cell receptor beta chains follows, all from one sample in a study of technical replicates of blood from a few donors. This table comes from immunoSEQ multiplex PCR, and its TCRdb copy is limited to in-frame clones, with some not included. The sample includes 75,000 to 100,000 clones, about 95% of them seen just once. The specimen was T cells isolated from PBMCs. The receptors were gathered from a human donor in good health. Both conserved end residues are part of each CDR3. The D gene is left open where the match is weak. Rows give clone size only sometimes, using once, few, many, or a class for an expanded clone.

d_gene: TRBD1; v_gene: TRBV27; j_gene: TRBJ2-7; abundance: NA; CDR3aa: CASSSRGLPNYEQYF; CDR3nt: TGTGCCAGCAGTTCCAGGGGGCTACCGAACTACGAGCAGTACTTC
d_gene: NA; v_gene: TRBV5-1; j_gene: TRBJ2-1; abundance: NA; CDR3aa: CASSFTTGDEQFF; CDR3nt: TGCGCCAGCAGCTTTACGACAGGAGATGAGCAGTTCTTC
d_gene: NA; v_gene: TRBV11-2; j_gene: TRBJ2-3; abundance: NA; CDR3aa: CASSSWDNTDTQYF; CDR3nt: TGTGCCAGCAGCTCATGGGACAACACAGATACGCAGTATTTT
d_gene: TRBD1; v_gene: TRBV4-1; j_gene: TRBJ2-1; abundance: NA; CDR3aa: CASSNSEKLRTGVYNEQFF; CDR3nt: TGCGCCAGCAGCAACTCCGAAAAACTGCGGACAGGGGTTTACAATGAGCAGTTCTTC
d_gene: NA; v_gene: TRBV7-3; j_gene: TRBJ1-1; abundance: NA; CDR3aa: CASSLWGGEGAFF; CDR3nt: TGTGCCAGCAGCTTATGGGGGGGCGAAGGAGCTTTCTTT
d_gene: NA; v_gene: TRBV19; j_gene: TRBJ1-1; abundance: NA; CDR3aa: CASRSGGTEAFF; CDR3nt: TGTGCCAGTAGGTCGGGGGGGACTGAAGCTTTCTTT
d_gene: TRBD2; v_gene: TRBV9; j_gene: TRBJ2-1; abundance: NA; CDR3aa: CASSRTSGTYNEQFF; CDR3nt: TGTGCCAGCAGCAGGACTAGCGGGACGTACAATGAGCAGTTCTTC
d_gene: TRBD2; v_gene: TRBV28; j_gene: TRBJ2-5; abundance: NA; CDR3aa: CASSFQVTGGETQYF; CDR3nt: TGTGCCAGCAGTTTTCAGGTTACGGGGGGAGAGACCCAGTACTTC
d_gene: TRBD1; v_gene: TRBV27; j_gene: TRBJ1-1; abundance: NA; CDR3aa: CASLGTVEAFF; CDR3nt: TGTGCCAGCTTAGGGACAGTTGAAGCTTTCTTT
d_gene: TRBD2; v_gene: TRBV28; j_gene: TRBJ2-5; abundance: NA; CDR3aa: CASSFTLSGRIEETQYF; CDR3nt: TGTGCCAGCAGTTTTACACTGAGCGGGAGAATCGAGGAGACCCAGTACTTC
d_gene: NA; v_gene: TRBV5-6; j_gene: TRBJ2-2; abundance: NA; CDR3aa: CASSLAEYTGELFF; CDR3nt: TGTGCCAGCAGCTTGGCCGAGTACACCGGGGAGCTGTTTTTT
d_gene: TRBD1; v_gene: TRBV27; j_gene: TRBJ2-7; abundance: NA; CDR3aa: CASSLGQGTYEQYF; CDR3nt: TGTGCCAGCAGTTTGGGACAGGGGACCTACGAGCAGTACTTC
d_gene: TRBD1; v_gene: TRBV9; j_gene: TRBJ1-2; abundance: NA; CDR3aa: CASSVNRGYGYTF; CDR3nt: TGTGCCAGCAGCGTTAACAGGGGGTATGGCTACACCTTC
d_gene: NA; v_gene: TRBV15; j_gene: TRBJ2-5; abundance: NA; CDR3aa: CATSGRVDQETQYF; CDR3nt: TGTGCCACCAGCGGGCGAGTGGACCAAGAGACCCAGTACTTC
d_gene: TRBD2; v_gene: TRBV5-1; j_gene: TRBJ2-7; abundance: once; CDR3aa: CASSLELAGSYEQYF; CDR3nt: TGCGCCAGCAGCTTGGAGCTAGCGGGTAGCTACGAGCAGTACTTC
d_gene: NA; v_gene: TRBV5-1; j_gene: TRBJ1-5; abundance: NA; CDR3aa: CASSLGIQGFGNQPQHF; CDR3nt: TGCGCCAGCAGCTTGGGAATCCAGGGTTTTGGCAATCAGCCCCAGCATTTT
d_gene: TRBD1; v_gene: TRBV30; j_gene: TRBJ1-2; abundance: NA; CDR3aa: CAWSVRLDRIANYGYTF; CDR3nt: TGTGCCTGGAGTGTACGCCTGGACAGGATAGCTAACTATGGCTACACCTTC
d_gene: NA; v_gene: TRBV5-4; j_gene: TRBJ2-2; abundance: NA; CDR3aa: CASSEDWGDGELFF; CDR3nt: TGTGCCAGCAGCGAGGACTGGGGAGACGGGGAGCTGTTTTTT
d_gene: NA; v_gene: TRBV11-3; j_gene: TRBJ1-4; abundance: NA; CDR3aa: CASSSPPIGEKLFF; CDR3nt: TGTGCCAGCAGCTCCCCTCCTATTGGTGAAAAACTGTTTTTT